The following is a T cell receptor (beta chain) sequence with its context. Its target is not known. In germline, CDR1 is SQVTM, CDR2 ANQGSEA. The ends were cut back, 5 bases at V and 2 bases at J, with 12 bases in the middle. The CDR3 is 13 amino acids. The data belong to a study of T cell responses to AZD1222 COVID-19 vaccine. Study-wide findings and caveats: Regions 160-218 and 743-854 dominated among vaccine-associated CD4 TCRs spanning spike. At baseline, just a handful of AZD1222 recipients tested seropositive. Repertoire sampling occurred only after the peak T cell response. Most donors were white British, females outnumbered males, and clonal diversity was possibly underestimated.

Assay: immunoSEQ multiplex PCR; the TCRdb copy retains only in-frame clones and omits some. The table has around 80,000 clones, more than 85% seen once; the top ten hold 8%. The chain uses TRBV29-1 and TRBJ1-1; D gene unclear. This receptor was obtained from an adult who received the AZD1222 COVID-19 vaccine. The material sequenced was peripheral blood, taken 28 days after the second AZD1222 dose. The CDR3 nucleotides are TGCAGCGTTTCGTCCAGGTTTAACACTGAAGCTTTCTTT. Translation: CSVSSRFNTEAFF.